This TCR beta chain emerged from a study of tumor and adjacent non-tumor tissue in lung cancer. General study findings and limits: Normal lung showed higher cumulative top 100 clone frequency than tumor.

The germline gives CDR1 KGHDR, CDR2 SFDVKD. The length of the CDR3 is 13 residues. V lost 12 bases, J lost 3 bases, and 9 bases stayed unmatched. A modified ARM-PCR protocol with three rounds of nested PCR amplified TCRbeta. TCRdb reanalysed the multiplex PCR reads using MiXCR and keeps one entry per CDR3 protein. The sample consists of fewer than 150,000 distinct CDR3 sequences, approximately 66% of them appearing once. This clonotype came up many times. The antigen is unknown. RNA was extracted from bulk tissue without any cell sorting. This sequence originates from a man aged 60 to 69 with small cell lung cancer. Sequencing was done on a sample of lung tumor tissue. The J gene is TRBJ2-5, the V gene TRBV24-1; TRBD1 aligns across 7 bases. The CDR3 sequence: CAAVQGPKETQYF. The CDR3 coding sequence is TGTGCCGCGGTACAGGGGCCCAAAGAGACCCAGTACTTC.